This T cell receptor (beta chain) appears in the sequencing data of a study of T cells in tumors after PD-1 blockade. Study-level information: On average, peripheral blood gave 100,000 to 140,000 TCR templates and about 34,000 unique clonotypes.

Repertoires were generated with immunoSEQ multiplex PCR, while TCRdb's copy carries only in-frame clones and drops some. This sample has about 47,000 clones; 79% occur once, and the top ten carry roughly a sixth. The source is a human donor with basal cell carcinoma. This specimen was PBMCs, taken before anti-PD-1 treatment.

CDR3 nucleotides: TGTGCCAGCAGCTTAGAGAATTCACCCCTCCACTTT. Amino acids: CASSLENSPLHF. The V call is TRBV7-9, the J call TRBJ1-6; no firm D call. Germline V lookup: CDR1 SEHNR, CDR2 FQNEAQ (reference sequence). Between the trimmed V and J ends, which lost 1 base and 7 bases, there was a span of 2 bases. CDR3 size: 12 residues.